This T cell receptor (beta chain) was observed in a study of T cell responses to AZD1222 COVID-19 vaccine. TCRdb's copy holds only in-frame clones and misses some; the assay was immunoSEQ multiplex PCR. This sample has about 120,000 clones, with approximately 90% found just once. Study-wide findings and caveats: Of the AZD1222 recipients, only five to seven were seropositive at baseline. Dominant at 160-218 and 743-854, vaccine-associated CD4 TCRs also spanned spike. Reportedly, nearly half the spike-specific TCRs target unmutated variant regions.

As regards this clone: What it recognizes is unknown.

The clonotype originates from an adult who received the AZD1222 COVID-19 vaccine. The sequencing used peripheral blood, collected 28 days after the second AZD1222 dose.

The CDR3 DNA is TGTGCCAGCAGCCAACAGGGGAGCTATGGCTACACCTTC. It is translated as CASSQQGSYGYTF. This chain links TRBV5-4 with TRBJ1-2; 7 bases are shared with TRBD1. This CDR3 region has 13 residues. Germline V gives CDR1 SGHNT, CDR2 YYREEE (reference sequence). V shed 4 bases, J shed 4 bases, and the junction held 4 bases outside the gene matches.